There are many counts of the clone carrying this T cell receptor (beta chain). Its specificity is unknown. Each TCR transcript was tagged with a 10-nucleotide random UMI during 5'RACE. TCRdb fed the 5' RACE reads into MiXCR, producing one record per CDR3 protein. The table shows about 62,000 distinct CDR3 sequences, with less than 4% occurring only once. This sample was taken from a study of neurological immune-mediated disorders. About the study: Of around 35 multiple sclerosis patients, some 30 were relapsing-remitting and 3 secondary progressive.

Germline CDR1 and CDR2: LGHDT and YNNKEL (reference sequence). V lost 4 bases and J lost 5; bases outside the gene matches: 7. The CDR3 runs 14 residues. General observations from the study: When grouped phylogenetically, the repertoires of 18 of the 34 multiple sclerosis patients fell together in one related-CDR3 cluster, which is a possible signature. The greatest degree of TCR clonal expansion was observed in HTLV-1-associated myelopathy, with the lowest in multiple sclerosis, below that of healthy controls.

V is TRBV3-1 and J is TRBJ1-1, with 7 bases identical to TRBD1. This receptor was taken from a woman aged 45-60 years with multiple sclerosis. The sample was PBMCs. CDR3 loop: CASSPTGDGTEAFF. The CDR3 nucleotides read TGTGCCAGCAGCCCCACAGGGGACGGGACTGAAGCTTTCTTT.